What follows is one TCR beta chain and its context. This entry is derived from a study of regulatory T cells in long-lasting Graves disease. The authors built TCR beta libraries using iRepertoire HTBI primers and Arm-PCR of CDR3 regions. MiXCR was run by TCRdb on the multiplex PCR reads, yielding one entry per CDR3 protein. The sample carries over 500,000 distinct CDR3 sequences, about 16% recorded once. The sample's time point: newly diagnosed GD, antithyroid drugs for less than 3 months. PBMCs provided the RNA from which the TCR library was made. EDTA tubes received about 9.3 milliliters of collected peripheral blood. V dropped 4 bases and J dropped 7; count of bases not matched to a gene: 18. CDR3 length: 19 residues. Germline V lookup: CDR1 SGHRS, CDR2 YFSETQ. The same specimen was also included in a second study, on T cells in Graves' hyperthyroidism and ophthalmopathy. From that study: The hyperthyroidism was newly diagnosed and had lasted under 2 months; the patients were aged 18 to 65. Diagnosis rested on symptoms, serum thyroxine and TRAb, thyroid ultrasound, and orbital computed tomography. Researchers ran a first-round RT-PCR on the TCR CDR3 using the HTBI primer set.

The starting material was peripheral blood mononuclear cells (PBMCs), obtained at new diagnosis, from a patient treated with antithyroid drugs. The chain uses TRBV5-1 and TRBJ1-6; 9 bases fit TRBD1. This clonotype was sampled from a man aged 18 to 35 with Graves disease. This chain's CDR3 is CASSPNLSRFTGGNSPLHF. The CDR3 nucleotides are TGCGCCAGCAGCCCAAACTTATCACGCTTTACAGGGGGCAATTCACCCCTCCACTTT. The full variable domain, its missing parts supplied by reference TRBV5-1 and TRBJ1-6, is KAGVTQTPRYLIKTRGQQVTLSCSPISGHRSVSWYQQTPGQGLQFLFEYFSETQRNKGNFPGRFSGRQFSNSRSEMNVSTLELGDSALYLCASSPNLSRFTGGNSPLHFGNGTRLTVT.